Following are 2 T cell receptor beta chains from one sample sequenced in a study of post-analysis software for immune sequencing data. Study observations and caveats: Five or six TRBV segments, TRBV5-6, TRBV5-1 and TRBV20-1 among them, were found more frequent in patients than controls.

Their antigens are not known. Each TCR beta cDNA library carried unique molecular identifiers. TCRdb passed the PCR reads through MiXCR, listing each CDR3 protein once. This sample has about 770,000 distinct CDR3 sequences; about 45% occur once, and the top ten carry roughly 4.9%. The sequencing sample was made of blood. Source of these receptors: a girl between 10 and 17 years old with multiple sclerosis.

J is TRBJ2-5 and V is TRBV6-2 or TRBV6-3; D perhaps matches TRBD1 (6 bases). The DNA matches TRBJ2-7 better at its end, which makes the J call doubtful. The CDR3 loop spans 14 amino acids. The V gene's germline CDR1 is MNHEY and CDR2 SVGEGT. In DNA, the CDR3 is TGTGCCAGCAGCTATTCCGGGACATCTGACGAGCAGTACTTC. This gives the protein CASSYSGTSDEQYF.

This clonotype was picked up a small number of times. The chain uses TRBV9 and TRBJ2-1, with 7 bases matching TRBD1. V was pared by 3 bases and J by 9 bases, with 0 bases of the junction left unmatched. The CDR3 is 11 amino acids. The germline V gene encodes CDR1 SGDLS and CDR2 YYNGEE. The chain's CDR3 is CASSGQGEQFF. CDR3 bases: TGTGCCAGCAGCGGACAGGGTGAGCAGTTCTTC.